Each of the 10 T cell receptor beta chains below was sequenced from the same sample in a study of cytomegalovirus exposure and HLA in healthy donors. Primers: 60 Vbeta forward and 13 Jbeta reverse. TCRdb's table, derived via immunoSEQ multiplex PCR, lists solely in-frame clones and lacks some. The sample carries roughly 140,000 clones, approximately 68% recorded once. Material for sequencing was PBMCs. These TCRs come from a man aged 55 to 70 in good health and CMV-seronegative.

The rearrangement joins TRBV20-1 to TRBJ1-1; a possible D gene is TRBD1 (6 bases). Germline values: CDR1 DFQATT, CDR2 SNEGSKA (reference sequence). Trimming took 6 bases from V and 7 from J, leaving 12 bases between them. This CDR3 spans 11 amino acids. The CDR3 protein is CSAPQGREAFF. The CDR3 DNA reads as TGCAGTGCCCCACAGGGCCGTGAAGCTTTCTTT.

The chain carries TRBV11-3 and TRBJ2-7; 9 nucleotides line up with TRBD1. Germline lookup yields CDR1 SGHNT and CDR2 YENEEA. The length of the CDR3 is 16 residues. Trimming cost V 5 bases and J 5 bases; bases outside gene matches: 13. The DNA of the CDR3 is TGTGCCAGCAGCCCATCCCGACAGGGGGAAAGCGACGAGCAGTACTTC. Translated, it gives CASSPSRQGESDEQYF.

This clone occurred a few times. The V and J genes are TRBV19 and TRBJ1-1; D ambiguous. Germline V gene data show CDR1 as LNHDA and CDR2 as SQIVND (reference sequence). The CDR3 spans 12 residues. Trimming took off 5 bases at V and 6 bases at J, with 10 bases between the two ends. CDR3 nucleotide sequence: TGTGCCAGTAGTGATTTGGGCGCTGAAGCTTTCTTT. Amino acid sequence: CASSDLGAEAFF.

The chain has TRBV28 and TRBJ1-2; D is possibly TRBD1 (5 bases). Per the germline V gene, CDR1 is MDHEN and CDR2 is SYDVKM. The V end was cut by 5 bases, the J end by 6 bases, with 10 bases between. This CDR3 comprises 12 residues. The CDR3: CASSIAQDGYTF. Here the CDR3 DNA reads TGTGCCAGCAGTATCGCACAGGATGGCTACACCTTC.

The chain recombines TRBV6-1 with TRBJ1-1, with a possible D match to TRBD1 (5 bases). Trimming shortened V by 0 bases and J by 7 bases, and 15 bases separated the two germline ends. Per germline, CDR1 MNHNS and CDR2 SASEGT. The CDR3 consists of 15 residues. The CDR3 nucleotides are TGTGCCAGCAGTGAAGCGCTTCGGGCAGGGTTTGAAGCTTTCTTT. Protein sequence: CASSEALRAGFEAFF.

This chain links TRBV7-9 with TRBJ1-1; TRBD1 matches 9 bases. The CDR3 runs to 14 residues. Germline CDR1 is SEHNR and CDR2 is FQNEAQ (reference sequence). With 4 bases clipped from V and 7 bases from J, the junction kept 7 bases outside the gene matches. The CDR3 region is CASSSRDREDEAFF. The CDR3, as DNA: TGTGCCAGCAGCTCGCGGGACAGGGAGGATGAAGCTTTCTTT.

The CDR3 DNA follows: TGCAGCGTTGAGGGAGCCTCCCTGGGCACTGAAGCTTTCTTT. This encodes CSVEGASLGTEAFF. V and J are TRBV29-1 and TRBJ1-1; D gene uncertain. Trimming left V 3 bases short and J 4 bases short, with 15 bases between. Per the germline V gene, CDR1 is SQVTM and CDR2 is ANQGSEA. This CDR3 is 14 amino acids long.

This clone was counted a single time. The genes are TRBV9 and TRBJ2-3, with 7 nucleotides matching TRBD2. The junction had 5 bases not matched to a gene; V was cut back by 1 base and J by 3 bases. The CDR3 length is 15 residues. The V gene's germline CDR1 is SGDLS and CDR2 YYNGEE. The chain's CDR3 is CASSVMAGETDTQYF. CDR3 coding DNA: TGTGCCAGCAGCGTAATGGCGGGAGAAACAGATACGCAGTATTTT. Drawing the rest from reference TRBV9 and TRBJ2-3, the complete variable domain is DSGVTQTPKHLITATGQRVTLRCSPRSGDLSVYWYQQSLDQGLQFLIQYYNGEERAKGNILERFSAQQFPDLHSELNLSSLELGDSALYFCASSVMAGETDTQYFGPGTRLTVL.

In DNA form, the CDR3 reads TGCGCCAGCAGCTTGGCCGAGGGGGCCACTGAAGCTTTCTTT. As protein: CASSLAEGATEAFF. The rearrangement uses TRBV5-1 and TRBJ1-1; 7 nucleotides align to TRBD1. The trim removed 0 bases at V and 4 bases at J, leaving 3 bases unmatched. Germline CDR1 is SGHRS and CDR2 is YFSETQ. CDR3 length: 14 residues.

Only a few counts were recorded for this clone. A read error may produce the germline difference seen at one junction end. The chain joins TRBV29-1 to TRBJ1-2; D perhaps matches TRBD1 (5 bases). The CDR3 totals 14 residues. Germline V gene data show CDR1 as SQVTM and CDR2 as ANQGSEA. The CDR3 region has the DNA TGCAGCGTTGGGGGGGTCAATGAGGGCTATGGCTACCCCTTC. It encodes CSVGGVNEGYGYPF.